This T cell receptor (beta chain) comes out of a study of blood T cell repertoires in COVID-19. Overall study: Researchers got acute and convalescent COVID-19 samples from the United States, Italy and Spain.

Per the study methods: Amplified reference gene primers provided the basis for estimating nucleated cell counts. Using immunoSEQ multiplex PCR, the repertoire was profiled, and TCRdb retains in-frame clones only, with some absent. V and J calls and clone size are those listed in that table; D and trimming were worked out from the DNA. The repertoire consists of approximately 140,000 clones, with roughly 80% occurring once and the leading ten covering 6% to 7.5%. Trimming took off 5 bases at V and 7 bases at J, with 12 bases between the two ends. This CDR3 has 13 amino acids. The germline V gene encodes CDR1 MNHEY and CDR2 SVGAGI.

The receptor comes from a human donor in a cohort sampled during active COVID-19. Sequencing used peripheral blood. V usage is TRBV6-5 and J usage is TRBJ1-5; unclear D gene. The CDR3 DNA sequence: TGTGCCAGCAGTCGGAGGATGGGCCAGCCCCAGCATTTT. Protein product: CASSRRMGQPQHF.